A single T cell receptor beta chain is shown here with its context. The data originate from a study of blood T cell repertoires in COVID-19. Clones were read by immunoSEQ multiplex PCR, and TCRdb kept only the in-frame ones, dropping some. Of 180,000 or so clones listed, roughly 86% were seen once; the top ten hold 3% to 4%. The TCR was taken from a man between 65 and 79 years old with acute or convalescent COVID-19. Sequencing was done on a sample of peripheral blood.

The CDR3 DNA reads TGCGCCAGCAGCTTGACCCCAGTTACCAGCTCCTACAATGAGCAGTTCTTC. It encodes CASSLTPVTSSYNEQFF. This rearrangement joins TRBV5-1 to TRBJ2-1, with unresolved D. Trimming removed 1 base at V and 0 bases at J, with 14 bases between. The CDR3 is made up of 17 amino acids. From germline, CDR1 is SGHRS and CDR2 YFSETQ.